These 16 T cell receptor beta chains were sequenced from one sample in a study of shared T cell receptors in the human thymus. Measured with immunoSEQ multiplex PCR; TCRdb has only the in-frame clones, and not every one. This table has 700,000 or so clones, 80% to 90% appearing once. The same data also contributed to another study, on human thymus T cells.

Sequenced: thymocytes. These receptors all stem from a girl under three years old with a congenital heart defect.

This clone was observed a single time. The J gene is TRBJ2-1, the V gene TRBV6-1, with 8 bases that match TRBD1. Trimming removed 7 bases from V and 5 bases from J; junction bases left unmatched: 7. The CDR3 totals 14 residues. Per the germline V gene, CDR1 is MNHNS and CDR2 is SASEGT. The CDR3 sequence is CASKPDRENNEQFF. The CDR3, as DNA: TGTGCCAGCAAACCGGACAGGGAGAACAATGAGCAGTTCTTC.

The chain uses TRBV10-3 and TRBJ1-1, with 7 bases identical to TRBD1. After removal of 6 bases from V and 7 bases from J, the junction contained 8 bases not matched to a gene. This CDR3 is built from 13 residues. Per the germline V gene, CDR1 is ENHRY and CDR2 is SYGVKD. The chain's CDR3 is CAISLDRVDEAFF. CDR3 DNA: TGTGCCATCAGCCTAGACAGGGTGGATGAAGCTTTCTTT.

V is TRBV7-9 and J is TRBJ1-3; D remains unclear. Trimming cost V 4 bases and J 4 bases, with 14 bases left between them. The CDR3 is 15 residues long. Germline CDR1 SEHNR, CDR2 FQNEAQ (reference sequence). The CDR3 region has the DNA TGTGCCAGCAGCTCCCCGTGGGGAGGGGGAAACACCATATATTTT. Amino acid sequence: CASSSPWGGGNTIYF.

This clone was detected once. The J gene is TRBJ2-7, the V gene TRBV4-3; 7 bases fit TRBD2. V shed 0 bases and J 0 bases; nucleotides not matched to a gene: 8. Germline CDR1 LGHNA, CDR2 YSLEER. The CDR3 sequence is 17 residues long. CDR3 DNA sequence: TGCGCCAGCAGCCAAGATCAGGGCGGGGGTAGCTCCTACGAGCAGTACTTC. Its translation is CASSQDQGGGSSYEQYF.

The rearrangement joins TRBV6-1 to TRBJ1-1; weak D call: TRBD1 (5 bases). Germline CDR1 is MNHNS and CDR2 is SASEGT. Deletions cut 2 bases from V and 5 bases from J, with 15 bases between. The CDR3 sequence is 15 residues long. CDR3 in amino acids: CASSELRERGTEAFF. CDR3 nucleotide sequence: TGTGCCAGCAGTGAACTCAGGGAGCGGGGGACTGAAGCTTTCTTT.

The chain employs TRBV15 and TRBJ2-2, with D hard to call. V was cut by 5 bases and J by 5 bases, with 21 bases left in between. Per germline, CDR1 LNHNV and CDR2 YYDKDF (reference sequence). The CDR3 consists of 17 residues. The CDR3 reads CATSPYSRSTETGELFF. The CDR3 DNA sequence: TGTGCCACCAGCCCCTACAGCCGAAGCACTGAGACCGGGGAGCTGTTTTTT.

The CDR3 sequence is CASSDQPRNGYTF. DNA for the CDR3: TGTGCCAGCAGTGATCAGCCTAGAAATGGCTACACCTTC. This chain uses TRBV25-1 with TRBJ1-2; D call uncertain. This CDR3 is 13 amino acids long. Germline V lookup: CDR1 MGHDK, CDR2 SYGVNS. V lost 3 bases, J lost 6 bases, and 11 bases lay in between.

J is TRBJ2-1 and V is TRBV18; the D gene is possibly TRBD2 (5 bases). The CDR3 sequence is 16 residues long. Trimming shortened V by 6 bases and J by 7 bases, and 22 bases separated the two germline ends. Germline V gene lookup returns CDR1 KGHSH and CDR2 LQKENI. Here the CDR3 reads CASSRGLSASENEQFF. Written as DNA, the CDR3 is TGTGCCAGCTCTCGAGGACTCTCCGCCTCGGAGAATGAGCAGTTCTTC.

The gene calls are TRBV10-2 and TRBJ1-1; the D is unclear. The V gene lost 4 bases and the J gene lost 0 bases, with 24 bases spanning the gap. This CDR3 is built from 19 residues. Germline CDR1 is WSHSY and CDR2 is SAAADI. CDR3 coding DNA: TGCGCCAGCAGTGGAGGCTTAATCGGACTAACCCATTTGAACACTGAAGCTTTCTTT. The encoded protein is CASSGGLIGLTHLNTEAFF.

The CDR3 nucleotides are TGTGCCAGCAGTGAATCACCAGGGTGGAACTATGGCTACACCTTC. Translated, it gives CASSESPGWNYGYTF. The rearrangement links TRBV6-1 to TRBJ1-2, with a possible D match to TRBD1 (5 bases). V lost 2 bases to trimming and J lost 2 bases, with 12 bases between them. The CDR3 is 15 amino acids. In germline, CDR1 is MNHNS, CDR2 SASEGT.

Worth noting for this clone: One junction end disagrees with the germline gene, perhaps due to a read error. The CDR3 DNA follows: TGTGCCAGCGGTGAATACATGTCGGACAGGGACAGTCAGCCCCAGCATTTT. Its translation is CASGEYMSDRDSQPQHF. This chain uses TRBV2 with TRBJ1-5; TRBD1 matches at 8 bases. Per germline, CDR1 SNHLY and CDR2 FYNNEI. This CDR3 has 17 residues.

CDR3 nucleotides: TGTGCCAGCAGCCACCTCGCAGGGCCGCTCTACGAGCAGTACTTC. This translates into CASSHLAGPLYEQYF. The rearrangement links TRBV7-9 to TRBJ2-7; D possibly corresponds to TRBD1 (5 bases). This CDR3 spans 15 amino acids. V lost 5 bases and J lost 3, with 17 bases in between. Looked up from germline, CDR1 is SEHNR and CDR2 is FQNEAQ (reference sequence).

This clone is a singleton in its sample. The rearrangement links TRBV5-1 to TRBJ2-5; a possible D gene is TRBD2 (6 bases). From germline, CDR1 is SGHRS and CDR2 YFSETQ. V was cut by 7 bases and J by 2 bases, with 15 bases left in between. The CDR3 length is 14 residues. The CDR3 coding sequence is TGCGCCAGCTACGGGGGACCGACTCAAGAGACCCAGTACTTC. Protein sequence: CASYGGPTQETQYF. The whole variable domain, filled in from reference TRBV5-1 and TRBJ2-5, reads KAGVTQTPRYLIKTRGQQVTLSCSPISGHRSVSWYQQTPGQGLQFLFEYFSETQRNKGNFPGRFSGRQFSNSRSEMNVSTLELGDSALYLCASYGGPTQETQYFGPGTRLLVL.

V is TRBV27 and J is TRBJ1-5; possibly TRBD1 for D (6 bases). Looked up from germline, CDR1 is MNHEY and CDR2 is SMNVEV (reference sequence). The CDR3 runs to 15 residues. Trimming took 6 bases from V and 6 from J, leaving 18 bases between them. The DNA of the CDR3 is TGTGCCAGCAGACCCGGACAGCGCCGAATTCAGCCCCAGCATTTT. Protein: CASRPGQRRIQPQHF.

The V and J genes are TRBV2 and TRBJ1-2; 8 bases fit TRBD1. Germline V lookup: CDR1 SNHLY, CDR2 FYNNEI. The J segment lost 7 bases and the V segment lost 6 bases, leaving 4 bases of the junction unmatched. The CDR3 sequence is 12 residues long. The CDR3 sequence: CASSWTGFGYTF. The CDR3 nucleotides read TGTGCCAGCAGCTGGACAGGGTTTGGCTACACCTTC. Full variable domain (rest looked up from reference TRBV2 and TRBJ1-2): EPEVTQTPSHQVTQMGQEVILRCVPISNHLYFYWYRQILGQKVEFLVSFYNNEISEKSEIFDDQFSVERPDGSNFTLKIRSTKLEDSAMYFCASSWTGFGYTFGSGTRLTVV.

This clone has more than one count but fewer than ten. The chain uses TRBV5-1 and TRBJ1-1; maybe TRBD1 (6 bases). The germline gives CDR1 SGHRS, CDR2 YFSETQ. This CDR3 comprises 16 residues. The V end was cut by 4 bases, the J end by 1 base, with 17 bases between. The CDR3 region has the DNA TGCGCCAGCAGCCACATGGGGGGGGCGTCGAACACTGAAGCTTTCTTT. Protein: CASSHMGGASNTEAFF.